A single T cell receptor (beta chain) is shown here with its context. Antigen specificity is unknown. The data derive from a study of CD8+ T cells in alopecia areata. Across the study: Patients in the study were on tofacitinib for 6 to 18 months, then off it for 6 months.

The V end was cut by 4 bases, the J end by 13 bases, with 19 bases between. CDR3 size: 14 residues. Germline CDR1 reads SEHNR; CDR2 reads FQNEAQ (reference sequence). Study observations and caveats: Sharing of TCRs across patients appeared less clear than in mice, possibly for HLA-related reasons. Many expanded lesional clones persisted in scalp and blood during tofacitinib treatment. Scalp clonality and expanded CD8+ clones among the top 100 were significantly decreased by tofacitinib.

RNA extraction was followed by reverse transcription into cDNA, which acted as the sequencing template. Repertoires were generated with immunoSEQ multiplex PCR, while TCRdb's copy carries only in-frame clones and drops some. The sample shows about 13,000 clones, about two thirds of them seen only once. Treatment reported: oral pan-JAK inhibitor, 5-10 mg twice daily. Lesional scalp tissue (obtained by punch biopsy) and peripheral blood were collected from alopecia areata patients. The clonotype was recovered from a human donor with alopecia areata. The rearrangement joins TRBV7-9 to TRBJ2-2, with D maybe TRBD2 (6 bases). Specimen: skin, collected at week 4, from a patient treated with tofacitinib. The CDR3, as DNA: TGTGCCAGCAGCTACGCGGGACCACCGGTGGGGCTGTTTTTT. As protein: CASSYAGPPVGLFF.